This T cell receptor (beta chain) is drawn from a study of post-analysis software for immune sequencing data. Findings and caveats of the study: Patients carried roughly 5 TRBV segments more frequently than controls did, and TRBV5-6, TRBV5-1 and TRBV20-1 were among them.

Prepared TCR beta cDNA libraries contained unique molecular identifiers. TCRdb used MiXCR to reprocess the PCR reads, holding one entry per CDR3 protein. The data show about 540,000 distinct CDR3 sequences, roughly 34% seen once. This clonotype was found many times. What it binds is unknown. The CDR3 sequence is 15 residues long. Trimming stripped 3 bases from V and 4 bases from J, with 16 bases between. The germline V gene encodes CDR1 SGDLS and CDR2 YYNGEE. The sequenced sample was blood. The sequence was obtained from a girl younger than 18 with multiple sclerosis. This sequence joins TRBV9 and TRBJ1-2; D perhaps matches TRBD1 (6 bases). In DNA form, the CDR3 reads TGTGCCAGCAGCGAGACCTTTGACAGGAGCTATGGCTACACCTTC. It is translated as CASSETFDRSYGYTF. The complete variable domain, with remaining parts taken from reference TRBV9 and TRBJ1-2, reads DSGVTQTPKHLITATGQRVTLRCSPRSGDLSVYWYQQSLDQGLQFLIQYYNGEERAKGNILERFSAQQFPDLHSELNLSSLELGDSALYFCASSETFDRSYGYTFGSGTRLTVV.